This TCR beta chain originates from a study of T cells in Graves' hyperthyroidism and ophthalmopathy. Per germline, CDR1 SGHVS and CDR2 FQNEAQ. The CDR3 runs to 15 residues. The V and J ends lost 5 bases and 7 bases respectively, with 18 bases between them. Patients were excluded because of uncontrolled infection, other autoimmune disease, pregnancy or lactation. Template material for amplifying TCR beta CDR3 regions consisted of RNA transcripts. Using the HTBI primer set, a first-round RT-PCR was run on the TCR CDR3. TCRdb called the multiplex PCR reads again in MiXCR, with one record for every CDR3 protein. This table has approximately 530,000 distinct CDR3 sequences, 20% appearing once.

V is TRBV7-8 and J is TRBJ2-4, with a weak D call TRBD1 (6 bases). Sequencing was done on a sample of blood. The sequence came from a man between 40 and 49 years old with Graves' ophthalmopathy. DNA for the CDR3: TGTGCCAGCAGCCTCCGAACAGGGACGGGGAACATTCAGTACTTC. It encodes CASSLRTGTGNIQYF.